The subject of this entry is one T cell receptor (beta chain). Its antigen is unknown. The CDR3 has 13 residues. The germline CDR1 and CDR2 sequences are SEHNR and FQNEAQ (reference sequence). V lost 6 bases to trimming and J lost 1 base; unmatched junction nucleotides: 0. This PCR relied on a set of 60 Vbeta primers and 13 Jbeta primers. Sequenced by immunoSEQ multiplex PCR; TCRdb stores in-frame clones only, minus some. The sample contains about 84,000 clones, 55% to 65% of which appear only once. The data were taken from a study of cytomegalovirus exposure and HLA in healthy donors. Study observations and caveats: Most sequenced TCRs were rare (though some public TCRs occurred in many donors). Association of 16,951 TCR beta sequences with HLA alleles was found at 0.05 false discovery rate in a later analysis.

The chain couples TRBV7-9 to TRBJ2-5, with 9 bases lining up with TRBD2. The sequence came from a woman in her 40s in good health and CMV-seropositive. The sample comprised PBMCs. The CDR3 protein is CASRREGQETQYF. In DNA, the CDR3 is TGTGCCAGCAGGCGGGAGGGCCAAGAGACCCAGTACTTC. Full variable domain (rest looked up from reference TRBV7-9 and TRBJ2-5): DTGVSQNPRHKITKRGQNVTFRCDPISEHNRLYWYRQTLGQGPEFLTYFQNEAQLEKSRLLSDRFSAERPKGSFSTLEIQRTEQGDSAMYLCASRREGQETQYFGPGTRLLVL.